A single sample gave rise to the 26 T cell receptor beta chains below, sequenced in a study of shared clonotypes between healthy human individuals. Some clones are missing from TCRdb's copy, which holds only in-frame ones; the method was immunoSEQ multiplex PCR. Among about 2 million clones listed, roughly 94% were seen once. Naive CD8 cells, CD45RO-negative and positively selected for CCR7, excluded terminally differentiated effector memory CD45RA+ cells. The specimen was naive CD8+ T cells sorted from blood. All receptors come from a young man in good health.

The rearrangement joins TRBV4-1 to TRBJ1-1, with D perhaps matching TRBD1 (5 bases). The CDR3 sequence is 17 residues long. The V end lost 0 bases, the J end lost 5 bases, and 19 bases lay between the germline ends. Germline V gene data show CDR1 as MGHRA and CDR2 as YSYEKL. The CDR3 loop is CASSQDPLGVPGTEAFF. CDR3 DNA: TGCGCCAGCAGCCAAGATCCATTAGGGGTCCCAGGGACTGAAGCTTTCTTT.

Comment on this clone: The sample holds other DNA sequences that translate to the same CDR3. The J gene is TRBJ2-7, the V gene TRBV19; 9 positions agree with TRBD1. Germline V gene data show CDR1 as LNHDA and CDR2 as SQIVND (reference sequence). The CDR3 covers 13 residues. V shed 3 bases and J 4 bases; nucleotides not matched to a gene: 1. CDR3 residues: CASSIGTGYEQYF. The CDR3 coding sequence is TGTGCCAGTAGTATTGGGACAGGGTACGAGCAGTACTTC.

A note on this clone: Other DNA sequences in this specimen translate into the identical CDR3. This chain uses TRBV6-5 with TRBJ1-4; D not certain. The V end lost 0 bases, the J end lost 8 bases, and 7 bases lay between the germline ends. The CDR3 sequence is 13 residues long. Germline V lookup: CDR1 MNHEY, CDR2 SVGAGI. The CDR3 sequence is CASSYSLGEKLFF. The DNA of the CDR3 is TGTGCCAGCAGTTACTCACTCGGCGAAAAACTGTTTTTT.

This sequence joins TRBV6-5 and TRBJ1-3; no firm D call. The CDR3 is made up of 13 amino acids. From germline, CDR1 is MNHEY and CDR2 SVGAGI. The ends were cut back, 6 bases at V and 2 bases at J, with 8 bases in the middle. CDR3: CASSPLTGNTIYF. The CDR3 coding sequence is TGTGCCAGCAGCCCATTGACTGGAAACACCATATATTTT.

About this clone: This sample includes further DNA sequences coding for the same CDR3. J is TRBJ1-1 and V is TRBV9; the match to TRBD1 covers 9 bases. Germline CDR1 and CDR2: SGDLS and YYNGEE. V lost 4 bases to trimming and J lost 5 bases; unmatched junction nucleotides: 6. CDR3 length: 14 residues. CDR3: CASSPGTGRTEAFF. As DNA, the CDR3 is TGTGCCAGCAGCCCGGGGACAGGGAGAACTGAAGCTTTCTTT.

V and J are TRBV7-6 and TRBJ2-7; a weak D match, TRBD1 (5 bases). The CDR3 consists of 13 residues. Germline CDR1 SGHVS, CDR2 FNYEAQ. V gave up 6 bases and J gave up 5 bases, with 14 bases separating them. The CDR3 coding sequence is TGTGCCAGCAGTACCCCCTGGGGCGACGAGCAGTACTTC. Its translation is CASSTPWGDEQYF.

The chain couples TRBV7-9 to TRBJ1-3; D is undetermined. The CDR3 sequence is 17 residues long. The V gene's germline CDR1 is SEHNR and CDR2 FQNEAQ (reference sequence). V was clipped by 1 base and J by 2 bases, with 15 bases between them. Here the CDR3 reads CASSLVWEMKAGNTIYF. CDR3 nucleotides: TGTGCCAGCAGCTTAGTTTGGGAAATGAAGGCTGGAAACACCATATATTTT. Combining the CDR3 with reference TRBV7-9 and TRBJ1-3 gives the whole variable domain DTGVSQNPRHKITKRGQNVTFRCDPISEHNRLYWYRQTLGQGPEFLTYFQNEAQLEKSRLLSDRFSAERPKGSFSTLEIQRTEQGDSAMYLCASSLVWEMKAGNTIYFGEGSWLTVV.

V gene TRBV10-2 combines with J gene TRBJ1-6; D uncertain. Deletions cut 7 bases from V and 8 bases from J, with 21 bases between. Germline CDR1 reads WSHSY; CDR2 reads SAAADI. CDR3 length equals 16 residues. The CDR3 DNA is TGCGCCAGCACGATGGGCGGCACCAGCACCTATTCACCCCTCCACTTT. It is translated as CASTMGGTSTYSPLHF.

This chain uses TRBV9 with TRBJ1-4; D is unresolved. In germline, CDR1 is SGDLS, CDR2 YYNGEE. V lost 3 bases to trimming and J lost 1 base, with 19 bases between them. CDR3 length: 18 amino acids. CDR3 region: CASSASPQSLKTNEKLFF. The CDR3 DNA reads as TGTGCCAGCAGCGCCTCCCCTCAATCTCTCAAAACTAATGAAAAACTGTTTTTT.

This chain uses TRBV11-3 with TRBJ2-3; 8 bases map to TRBD2. This CDR3 contains 16 residues. Trimming took 0 bases from V and 3 from J; bases not matched to a gene: 5. The germline gives CDR1 SGHNT, CDR2 YENEEA. CDR3 region: CASSLDSREGTDTQYF. The CDR3 DNA is TGTGCCAGCAGCTTAGACTCACGGGAGGGGACAGATACGCAGTATTTT.

The rearrangement uses TRBV25-1 and TRBJ1-2; D uncertain. This CDR3 spans 10 amino acids. The V gene's germline CDR1 is MGHDK and CDR2 SYGVNS. The germline V and J ends were trimmed by 4 bases and 4 bases, with 1 base remaining between them. The CDR3 spells CASSGYGYTF. The CDR3 bases are TGTGCCAGCAGTGGCTATGGCTACACCTTC.

As regards this clone: In the same sample, other DNA sequences code for this CDR3. The chain employs TRBV29-1 and TRBJ2-1; tentative D call: TRBD1 (5 bases). CDR1 is SQVTM, CDR2 ANQGSEA, per germline. V was cut by 1 base and J by 3 bases, with 10 bases left in between. This CDR3 spans 14 amino acids. The DNA for the CDR3 is TGCAGCGTTGAAGGGGCAGGGCGCTACAATGAGCAGTTCTTC. Translated: CSVEGAGRYNEQFF.

The sample holds one count of this clone. Here the CDR3 reads CASSPADVGLNEQYF. The CDR3, as DNA: TGCGCCAGCAGCCCAGCCGACGTGGGGCTGAACGAGCAGTACTTC. The chain employs TRBV4-1 and TRBJ2-7; D is perhaps TRBD1 (5 bases). The CDR3 runs to 15 residues. Trimming removed 4 bases from V and 5 bases from J, with 18 bases in between. Germline V lookup: CDR1 MGHRA, CDR2 YSYEKL.

The chain joins TRBV23-1 to TRBJ1-5; 7 bases match TRBD1. TRBV23-1 is reported as an ORF; its role is uncertain. V lost 5 bases and J lost 6; bases outside the gene matches: 10. The CDR3 totals 15 residues. The CDR3 spells CASSIKLGGRQPQHF. CDR3 sequence (DNA): TGCGCCAGCAGTATCAAATTAGGGGGCCGTCAGCCCCAGCATTTT.

The chain combines TRBV12-2 with TRBJ2-1. TRBV12-2 is assigned pseudogene status. The CDR3 contains 15 residues. CDR3 sequence reads: CASRLLGRVYNEQFF. CDR3 sequence (DNA): TGTGCAAGTCGCTTATTGGGACGGGTCTACAATGAGCAGTTCTTC.

The chain combines TRBV28 with TRBJ1-3; TRBD1 matches at 7 bases. V gave up 6 bases and J gave up 0 bases; unmatched junction bases: 14. Germline V gene data show CDR1 as MDHEN and CDR2 as SYDVKM. CDR3 length: 18 amino acids. In DNA form, the CDR3 reads TGTGCCAGCAGATACATGTCCCCGGACAGGCTCTCTGGAAACACCATATATTTT. Amino acids: CASRYMSPDRLSGNTIYF.

The chain joins TRBV5-4 to TRBJ2-3; D gene uncertain. Trimming removed 2 bases from V and 4 bases from J, with 14 bases in between. The length of the CDR3 is 15 residues. Germline V CDR1 and CDR2: SGHNT, YYREEE (reference sequence). The CDR3 DNA reads as TGTGCCAGCAGCTTTGTACAGCCTCCGGCAGATACGCAGTATTTT. Protein sequence: CASSFVQPPADTQYF.

This chain joins TRBV27 and TRBJ1-4, with D possibly being TRBD1 (5 bases). The CDR3 contains 14 residues. Deletions cut 5 bases from V and 6 bases from J, with 13 bases between. The germline gives CDR1 MNHEY, CDR2 SMNVEV (reference sequence). CDR3: CASSPRGGYEKLFF. CDR3 sequence (DNA): TGTGCCAGCAGTCCCCGGGGGGGGTATGAAAAACTGTTTTTT.

The chain is built from TRBV6-5 and TRBJ2-2; D not certain. Germline CDR1 reads MNHEY; CDR2 reads SVGAGI. Trimming left V 1 base short and J 7 bases short, with 7 bases between. This CDR3 spans 13 amino acids. The DNA for the CDR3 is TGTGCCAGCAGTTACTTCGCGGACGGGGAGCTGTTTTTT. Amino acids: CASSYFADGELFF.

The V gene is TRBV6-1, the J gene TRBJ2-7; TRBD2 aligns across 13 bases. The CDR3 runs 15 residues. With V trimmed by 7 bases and J by 3 bases, 6 bases remained unmatched. Germline CDR1 reads MNHNS; CDR2 reads SASEGT. CDR3 nucleotides: TGTGCCAGCACGAGGACTAGCGGGAGTCTCTACGAGCAGTACTTC. Amino acids: CASTRTSGSLYEQYF.

This clone has just one count. The V call is TRBV11-2, the J call TRBJ1-2; D is undetermined. Germline CDR1 SGHAT, CDR2 FQNNGV. With 1 base removed from V and 3 bases from J, the gap between germline ends came to 15 bases. The CDR3 totals 16 residues. The CDR3 here is CASSLALDGGHYGYTF. The CDR3 coding sequence is TGTGCCAGCAGCTTAGCCCTGGACGGCGGACACTATGGCTACACCTTC.

This clone is a singleton in its sample. This rearrangement joins TRBV18 to TRBJ2-1; D unresolved. CDR1 is KGHSH and CDR2 is LQKENI in the germline V gene. This CDR3 is built from 14 residues. V gave up 6 bases and J gave up 0 bases, with 9 bases separating them. CDR3 loop: CASSPGDSYNEQFF. The CDR3 DNA reads as TGTGCCAGCTCCCCTGGAGACTCCTACAATGAGCAGTTCTTC.

This chain joins TRBV28 and TRBJ2-5; 7 positions agree with TRBD1. Germline values: CDR1 MDHEN, CDR2 SYDVKM. V dropped 6 bases and J dropped 1; count of bases not matched to a gene: 8. The CDR3 loop spans 15 amino acids. CDR3 sequence (DNA): TGTGCCAGCAGCCCCGTAGGACAGGTCCAAGAGACCCAGTACTTC. Translated: CASSPVGQVQETQYF.

The V call is TRBV6-5, the J call TRBJ1-1; D possibly corresponds to TRBD1 (5 bases). V was cut by 4 bases and J by 6 bases, with 15 bases left in between. The CDR3 has 14 residues. In germline, CDR1 is MNHEY, CDR2 SVGAGI. CDR3 in amino acids: CASSFTPQGAEAFF. The CDR3 DNA sequence: TGTGCCAGCAGTTTCACCCCCCAGGGTGCTGAAGCTTTCTTT.

The CDR3 reads CASTTLTAPQETQYF. The CDR3 bases are TGCGCCAGCACCACCCTGACGGCGCCCCAAGAGACCCAGTACTTC. The chain is built from TRBV10-2 and TRBJ2-5, with D uncertain. V lost 7 bases to trimming and J lost 1 base, with 16 bases between them. CDR3 length: 15 residues. The germline gives CDR1 WSHSY, CDR2 SAAADI.

This chain's CDR3 is CASSLGTSVGSYNEQFF. In nucleotides, the CDR3 is TGTGCCAGCAGCTTAGGCACTAGCGTAGGCTCCTACAATGAGCAGTTCTTC. The J gene is TRBJ2-1, the V gene TRBV7-8, with 7 bases fitting TRBD2. This CDR3 is 17 amino acids long. Germline CDR1 reads SGHVS; CDR2 reads FQNEAQ. The junction had 6 bases not matched to a gene; V was cut back by 1 base and J by 0 bases.